Described below is a single T cell receptor beta chain sequence and its context. The sample is drawn from a study of T cells expressing NK-cell markers. At the level of the study: Obtained from sorted CD3+CD56+NKG2C+, CD3+CD56+NKG2C- and CD3+CD56-NKG2C+ T cells were the TCR beta repertoires.

TCRdb processed the 5' RACE reads again and assigns one entry to each CDR3 protein, with no DNA. Its table records around 470,000 distinct CDR3 sequences. The germline V gene has CDR1 SGHVS and CDR2 FNYEAQ. The CDR3 is made up of 15 amino acids. The receptor was derived from a woman aged 50 to 60 in good health. The specimen was blood T cells: a sorted CD56 or NKG2C T cell subset, CD4+ or CD8+ T cells, or bulk PBMC T cells (not recorded which). The chain is built from TRBV7-6 and TRBJ2-5; the D call of TRBD2 rests on TCRdb alone, since no DNA is present to check it. This CDR3 reads CASSSYGGAGETQYF.